This T cell receptor beta chain is from a study of T cell clonotyping in hematopoietic cell transplantation. Time point noted: recipient sample about 28 days before transplant, after cytoreduction. The protocol was immunoSEQ multiplex PCR, while the TCRdb copy is restricted to in-frame clones and leaves out a portion. The table includes about 45,000 clones, approximately 80% detected once. Deletions cut 2 bases from V and 2 bases from J, with 9 bases between. In germline, CDR1 is SNHLY, CDR2 FYNNEI. There are 14 residues in the CDR3. Sequenced material: peripheral blood mononuclear cells, taken before stem cell transplant. The chain recombines TRBV2 with TRBJ2-5; the D is unclear. The TCR originated in a man in his fifties or sixties with myelodysplastic syndrome. Some clones in this sample may be carry-over from other donors' samples. CDR3 bases: TGTGCCAGCAGTGAAAGGTGGATTCAAGAGACCCAGTACTTC. Its translation: CASSERWIQETQYF.